A selection of T cell receptor beta chains follows, all from one sample in a study of Ad26.COV2.S vaccination and SARS-CoV-2 variants. Only in-frame clones appear in the TCRdb table, and some are missing; sequencing was by immunoSEQ multiplex PCR. The sample shows about 460,000 clones, roughly 87% of them seen only once. The sequenced sample was peripheral blood, obtained in a trial of Ad26.COV2.S vaccine versus placebo. These receptors originate from a person aged 18-60 years who received the Ad26.COV2.S COVID-19 vaccine or a placebo. Both conserved end residues are part of each CDR3. Each record gives: J gene, V gene, D gene, CDR3 length, CDR3 protein. The D gene is left open where the match is weak.

J gene: TRBJ2-3; V gene: TRBV10-1; D gene: -; CDR3 length: 13; CDR3 protein: CASSEQTEDTQYF
J gene: TRBJ2-7; V gene: TRBV6-5; D gene: TRBD2; CDR3 length: 14; CDR3 protein: CASRWTSGRREQYF
J gene: TRBJ2-6; V gene: TRBV27; D gene: TRBD1; CDR3 length: 15; CDR3 protein: CASRLQGAGANVLTF
J gene: TRBJ1-4; V gene: TRBV4-2; D gene: -; CDR3 length: 16; CDR3 protein: CASSQDYTGSNEKLFF
J gene: TRBJ2-2; V gene: TRBV10-2; D gene: -; CDR3 length: 16; CDR3 protein: CASRRGWGREGGELFF
J gene: TRBJ2-3; V gene: TRBV24-1; D gene: TRBD2; CDR3 length: 18; CDR3 protein: CATSDFGTSGTSTDTQYF
J gene: TRBJ2-3; V gene: TRBV15; D gene: -; CDR3 length: 15; CDR3 protein: CATSRDGRASDTQYF
J gene: TRBJ1-4; V gene: TRBV6-5; D gene: -; CDR3 length: 14; CDR3 protein: CASSYGRLNEKLFF
J gene: TRBJ2-2; V gene: TRBV5-4; D gene: -; CDR3 length: 17; CDR3 protein: CASSRAPPGRNTGELFF
J gene: TRBJ1-5; V gene: TRBV27; D gene: -; CDR3 length: 12; CDR3 protein: CASSIQGEPQHF
J gene: TRBJ2-3; V gene: TRBV11-2; D gene: -; CDR3 length: 18; CDR3 protein: CASTGLVSIRGGTDTQYF
J gene: TRBJ1-2; V gene: TRBV11-2; D gene: -; CDR3 length: 11; CDR3 protein: CASSSGYGYTF
J gene: TRBJ2-1; V gene: TRBV29-1; D gene: -; CDR3 length: 15; CDR3 protein: CSVARTDSSYNEQFF
J gene: TRBJ1-1; V gene: TRBV6-6; D gene: -; CDR3 length: 9; CDR3 protein: CASSYPAFF
J gene: TRBJ1-5; V gene: TRBV30; D gene: -; CDR3 length: 16; CDR3 protein: CAWSKRGRARFQPQHF
J gene: TRBJ2-7; V gene: TRBV14; D gene: TRBD2; CDR3 length: 17; CDR3 protein: CASSQDLASGGIYEQYF
J gene: TRBJ2-1; V gene: TRBV23-1; D gene: -; CDR3 length: 14; CDR3 protein: CASSQVPGSNEQFF
J gene: TRBJ2-7; V gene: TRBV27; D gene: TRBD1; CDR3 length: 17; CDR3 protein: CASSYTPGDRAPYEQYF
J gene: TRBJ2-5; V gene: TRBV6-2/TRBV6-3; D gene: -; CDR3 length: 17; CDR3 protein: CASSLPRPGALGETQYF
J gene: TRBJ2-5; V gene: TRBV29-1; D gene: TRBD2; CDR3 length: 15; CDR3 protein: CSATTGRMSQETQYF
J gene: TRBJ1-1; V gene: TRBV3-1/TRBV3-2; D gene: -; CDR3 length: 14; CDR3 protein: CASSQVEGNTEAFF
J gene: TRBJ1-1; V gene: TRBV11-2; D gene: -; CDR3 length: 15; CDR3 protein: CASSSHRRGNTEAFF
J gene: TRBJ2-4; V gene: TRBV27; D gene: -; CDR3 length: 11; CDR3 protein: CASGRGNIQYF
J gene: TRBJ2-5; V gene: TRBV10-3; D gene: -; CDR3 length: 16; CDR3 protein: CAISESLGASQETQYF
J gene: TRBJ1-5; V gene: TRBV6-6; D gene: TRBD1; CDR3 length: 15; CDR3 protein: CASSLHQGAGQPQHF